The 18 T cell receptor beta chains below were found in one sample sequenced in a study of molecular identifiers for immune sequencing clone quantification. TCRdb called the PCR reads again in MiXCR, with one record for every CDR3 protein. The sample has about 500,000 distinct CDR3 sequences; 20% to 25% are singletons. Sequencing input: naive CD8+ T cells from blood, with Jurkat cell RNA spiked in. The subset here: FACS-sorted CD8+CD4-CCR7+CD45RA+ naive T cells. The receptors stem from a human donor in good health. Some libraries in this study had Jurkat cell RNA spiked in.

This clonotype has a count of ten or more. This CDR3 reads CSVDWLAGTHEGQETQYF. Written as DNA, the CDR3 is TGCAGCGTTGACTGGCTAGCGGGAACCCATGAGGGTCAAGAGACCCAGTACTTC. The rearrangement links TRBV29-1 to TRBJ2-5; 9 nucleotides agree with TRBD2. The trim removed 3 bases at V and 2 bases at J, leaving 16 bases unmatched. Germline V CDR1 and CDR2: SQVTM, ANQGSEA. CDR3 size: 18 residues.

This rearrangement joins TRBV7-2 to TRBJ2-1, with TRBD1 identical over 8 bases. Per germline, CDR1 SGHTA and CDR2 FQGNSA. This CDR3 is 14 amino acids long. The J segment lost 4 bases and the V segment lost 7 bases, leaving 6 bases of the junction unmatched. The CDR3 loop reads CASNLTGVYNEQFF. The CDR3 DNA reads as TGTGCCAGCAACTTGACAGGGGTATACAATGAGCAGTTCTTC.

This clonotype was counted at least ten times. CDR3 nucleotides: TGCGCCAGTTGGGGGGACGGAACGCAGTATTTT. Translating gives CASWGDGTQYF. This chain joins TRBV5-1 and TRBJ2-3, with TRBD2 as a possible D gene (6 bases). With 8 bases removed from V and 9 bases from J, the gap between germline ends came to 13 bases. The germline V gene has CDR1 SGHRS and CDR2 YFSETQ. CDR3 length: 11 residues.

This clonotype was recorded a few times. The chain is built from TRBV5-1 and TRBJ2-1, with D unresolved. The CDR3 totals 13 residues. V lost 1 base and J 5 bases, leaving 7 bases between the germline ends. Germline V gene sequence: CDR1 SGHRS, CDR2 YFSETQ. In DNA, the CDR3 is TGCGCCAGCAGCTTGTCTAGGAACAATGAGCAGTTCTTC. Amino acids: CASSLSRNNEQFF.

This clonotype turned up a few times. This chain links TRBV27 with TRBJ2-7, with a weak D call TRBD2 (6 bases). The CDR3 sequence is 17 residues long. Trimming took off 0 bases at V and 2 bases at J, with 17 bases between the two ends. Per the germline V gene, CDR1 is MNHEY and CDR2 is SMNVEV (reference sequence). Written as DNA, the CDR3 is TGTGCCAGCAGTTTATCAAGCGGGCAGTTTACAACCTACGAGCAGTACTTC. The encoded protein is CASSLSSGQFTTYEQYF.

This clonotype was seen a few times. The V call is TRBV7-7, the J call TRBJ2-3; D is undetermined. V was pared by 2 bases and J by 2 bases, with 11 bases between. There are 15 residues in the CDR3. Germline V CDR1 and CDR2: SSHAT, FNYEAQ (reference sequence). The CDR3 sequence: CASSLRGGSTDTQYF. The CDR3, as DNA: TGTGCCAGCAGCTTACGCGGTGGATCCACAGATACGCAGTATTTT.

The CDR3 bases are TGTGCCAGCAGGACGGGACAGGTTACGTACCAAGAGACCCAGTACTTC. Its protein is CASRTGQVTYQETQYF. The chain carries TRBV28 and TRBJ2-5, with 8 positions matching TRBD1. After removal of 6 bases from V and 0 bases from J, the junction contained 9 bases not matched to a gene. This CDR3 is built from 16 residues. CDR1 MDHEN and CDR2 SYDVKM come from the germline V gene.

About this clonotype: Its ends do not fully match the called genes, so a read error is possible. The chain links TRBV19 to TRBJ2-3, with TRBD1 as a possible D gene (6 bases). CDR1 is LNHDA and CDR2 is SQIVND in the germline V gene (reference sequence). This CDR3 comprises 16 residues. CDR3 sequence (DNA): TGTACCAGTAGTATAGATTATGCAGGGGCGGCAGATACGCAGTATTTT. It is translated as CTSSIDYAGAADTQYF.

The V and J genes are TRBV19 and TRBJ2-5; TRBD1 or TRBD2 may be the D gene (5 bases each). This CDR3 comprises 11 residues. CDR1 LNHDA and CDR2 SQIVND come from the germline V gene (reference sequence). V lost 6 bases and J 7 bases, leaving 9 bases between the germline ends. This chain's CDR3 is CASRGVGTQYF. The CDR3 DNA sequence: TGTGCCAGTAGGGGGGTGGGGACCCAGTACTTC.

This clonotype was detected only a few times. This rearrangement joins TRBV6-5 to TRBJ1-4; 7 nucleotides match TRBD1. The CDR3 contains 15 residues. V shed 4 bases and J 8 bases; nucleotides not matched to a gene: 10. The germline V gene has CDR1 MNHEY and CDR2 SVGAGI. The CDR3 nucleotides are TGTGCCAGCAGTTTTTTGTCAGGGGGTCGGGAAAAACTGTTTTTT. Translated: CASSFLSGGREKLFF.

The V gene is TRBV27, the J gene TRBJ2-5; TRBD2 agrees at 8 bases. Germline V gene sequence: CDR1 MNHEY, CDR2 SMNVEV (reference sequence). The CDR3 runs to 16 residues. Trimming took 4 bases from V and 1 from J; bases not matched to a gene: 8. The CDR3 loop is CASSSLAGTLQETQYF. The CDR3 coding sequence is TGTGCCAGCAGTTCTTTAGCGGGAACTCTCCAAGAGACCCAGTACTTC.

This clonotype was picked up many times. The J gene is TRBJ1-1, the V gene TRBV12-3 or TRBV12-4; no definite D call. V was trimmed by 6 bases and J by 5 bases, leaving 16 bases between them. This CDR3 is 14 amino acids long. The CDR3 DNA follows: TGTGCCAGCAGCCCCCTGGTACCTAGGACTGAAGCTTTCTTT. This encodes CASSPLVPRTEAFF.

This clonotype occurred many times. The V and J genes are TRBV29-1 and TRBJ2-7; 9 nucleotides agree with TRBD2. J gave up 4 bases and V 6 bases, and 16 bases lay outside the gene matches. CDR3 length equals 16 residues. Germline CDR1 SQVTM, CDR2 ANQGSEA. Written as DNA, the CDR3 is TGCAGCGTGAGGGGGGAAGCTAGCGGGACCTCTTACGAGCAGTACTTC. Translated, it gives CSVRGEASGTSYEQYF.

This clonotype came up a few times. The gene calls are TRBV6-2 or TRBV6-3 and TRBJ2-1; possibly TRBD1 for D (6 bases). V lost 2 bases, J lost 12 bases, and 32 bases lay in between. Germline V gene sequence: CDR1 MNHEY, CDR2 SVGEGT. The CDR3 length is 19 residues. The CDR3 sequence is CASSYPEDSTLGLFFWQFF. CDR3 in DNA: TGTGCCAGCAGTTACCCGGAGGACAGCACCCTAGGCCTTTTCTTCTGGCAGTTCTTC.

This clonotype has only a few counts. The chain is built from TRBV20-1 and TRBJ2-3; TRBD2 matches 10 bases. Germline V gives CDR1 DFQATT, CDR2 SNEGSKA (reference sequence). The V segment lost 0 bases and the J segment 5 bases; nucleotides outside the gene matches: 11. This CDR3 is 17 amino acids long. The CDR3 region is CSARDRVAGGLGDTQYF. CDR3 DNA: TGCAGTGCTAGAGATAGGGTAGCGGGGGGACTTGGAGATACGCAGTATTTT.

V usage is TRBV4-1 and J usage is TRBJ1-5, with D perhaps matching TRBD1 (6 bases). The length of the CDR3 is 16 residues. Trimming pared 3 bases from V and 4 bases from J, leaving 16 bases between. CDR1 MGHRA and CDR2 YSYEKL come from the germline V gene. Here the CDR3 reads CASSQIPGAGNQPQHF. The CDR3 nucleotides read TGCGCCAGCAGCCAGATACCGGGGGCTGGTAATCAGCCCCAGCATTTT.

V gene TRBV30 combines with J gene TRBJ2-3, with 11 bases matching TRBD2. Germline V gene data show CDR1 as GTSNPN and CDR2 as SVGIG (reference sequence). Losses at the gene ends were 0 bases for V and 5 bases for J; bases not matched to a gene: 1. CDR3 length: 14 residues. The CDR3 loop reads CAWSVLAGGDTQYF. The DNA for the CDR3 is TGTGCCTGGAGTGTTCTAGCGGGAGGAGATACGCAGTATTTT.

CDR3 DNA: TGCGCCAGCAGCCAATTCCGGAATCAGCCCCAGCATTTT. It specifies CASSQFRNQPQHF. The chain employs TRBV4-3 and TRBJ1-5; no clear D. CDR3 length: 13 residues. Trimming cost V 2 bases and J 4 bases, with 6 bases left between them. Germline CDR1 and CDR2: LGHNA and YSLEER.